There are a few counts of the clone carrying this T cell receptor (beta chain). Each donor's blood draw was around 9.1 milliliters of peripheral blood. The data belong to a study of blood T cells in healthy people across ages. A sample-barcoded 5' primer and a J-beta primer mix were used in a second PCR of about 7 to 12 cycles. TCRdb reprocessed the 5' RACE reads with MiXCR, giving one entry per CDR3 protein. This table has approximately 800,000 distinct CDR3 sequences, about 59% appearing once. Germline assignment: CDR1 SGDLS and CDR2 YYNGEE. The CDR3 is 14 amino acids. Unmatched junction bases numbered 7, after V lost 0 bases and J lost 10 bases.

Sequenced sample: blood. V usage is TRBV9 and J usage is TRBJ2-1; the match to TRBD2 covers 7 bases. This receptor was obtained from a man under 40 in good health. The CDR3 coding sequence is TGTGCCAGCAGCGTAGGGAGTGCGGGGGAAGAGCAGTTCTTC. It yields the protein CASSVGSAGEEQFF.